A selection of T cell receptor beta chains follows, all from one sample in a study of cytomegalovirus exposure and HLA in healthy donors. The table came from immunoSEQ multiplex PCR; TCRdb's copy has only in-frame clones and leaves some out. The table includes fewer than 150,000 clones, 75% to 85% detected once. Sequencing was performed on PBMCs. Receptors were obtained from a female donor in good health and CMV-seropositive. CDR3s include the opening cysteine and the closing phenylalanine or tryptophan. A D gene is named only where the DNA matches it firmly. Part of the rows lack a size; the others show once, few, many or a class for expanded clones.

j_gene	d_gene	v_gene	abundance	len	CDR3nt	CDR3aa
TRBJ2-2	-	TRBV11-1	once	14	TGTGCCAGCAGAGGGCAGGGTACCACCGGGGAGCTGTTTTTT	CASRGQGTTGELFF
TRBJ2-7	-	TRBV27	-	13	TGTGCCAGCAGTTTCGACGGAGCCTACGAGCAGTACTTC	CASSFDGAYEQYF
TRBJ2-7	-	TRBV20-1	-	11	TGCAGTGCTATGGAGACCCACGAGCAGTACTTC	CSAMETHEQYF
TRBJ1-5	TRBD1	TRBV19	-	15	TGTGCCAGTAGCAGCGGGACAGGGCCCCATCAACCCCAGCATTTT	CASSSGTGPHQPQHF
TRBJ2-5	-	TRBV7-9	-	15	TGTGCCAGCAGCGCGAGCCCACGGGGCCAAGAGACCCAGTACTTC	CASSASPRGQETQYF
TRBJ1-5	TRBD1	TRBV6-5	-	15	TGTGCCAGCAGTTACGGGACAGGCTCTAATCAGCCCCAGCATTTT	CASSYGTGSNQPQHF
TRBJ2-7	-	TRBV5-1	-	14	TGCGCCAGCAGCCCCGACCTAGGTTCCTCCGAGCAGTACTTC	CASSPDLGSSEQYF
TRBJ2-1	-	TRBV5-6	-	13	TGTGCCAGCAGCTTGGCGAGGAACAATGAGCAGTTCTTC	CASSLARNNEQFF
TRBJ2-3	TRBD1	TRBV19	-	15	TGTGCCAGTAGCCTCGCAGGGACAGGGTCAGATACGCAGTATTTT	CASSLAGTGSDTQYF
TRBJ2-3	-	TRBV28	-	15	TGTGCCAGCAGTTTAGCGGGGCTGGGTACAGATACGCAGTATTTT	CASSLAGLGTDTQYF
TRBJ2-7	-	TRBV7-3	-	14	TGTGCCAGCTTCGGCCACAGGGTGGCCTACGAGCAGTACTTC	CASFGHRVAYEQYF
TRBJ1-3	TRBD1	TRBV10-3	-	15	TGTGCCATCAGTGACGGGACAGCCTCTGGAAACACCATATATTTT	CAISDGTASGNTIYF
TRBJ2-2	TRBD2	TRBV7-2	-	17	TGTGCCAGCAGCCCCCCCAGCGGGGGGGTGGACACCGGGGAGCTGTTTTTT	CASSPPSGGVDTGELFF
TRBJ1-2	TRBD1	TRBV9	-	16	TGTGCCAGCAGCGTCCGGGACAGGGGAAAAGTAGATGGCTACACCTTC	CASSVRDRGKVDGYTF
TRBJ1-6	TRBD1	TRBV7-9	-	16	TGTGCCAGCAGCCCGACAGGGAGCTCCTATAATTCACCCCTCCACTTT	CASSPTGSSYNSPLHF
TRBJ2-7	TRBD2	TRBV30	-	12	TGTGCCTGGAGTGCGGGGGGCTACGAGCAGTACTTC	CAWSAGGYEQYF
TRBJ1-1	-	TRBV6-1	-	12	TGTGCCAGCAGTGAACGAGGGGGTGAAGCTTTCTTT	CASSERGGEAFF
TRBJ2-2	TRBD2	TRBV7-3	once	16	TGTGCCAGCAGCTTTAGCGGGGGGACGAACACCGGGGAGCTGTTTTTT	CASSFSGGTNTGELFF
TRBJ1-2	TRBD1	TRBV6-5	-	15	TGTGCCAGCAGCCGAACAGGGGAGCCTAACTATGGCTACACCTTC	CASSRTGEPNYGYTF
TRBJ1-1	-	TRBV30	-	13	TGTGCCTGGAGTGCGGGACAGAACACTGAAGCTTTCTTT	CAWSAGQNTEAFF
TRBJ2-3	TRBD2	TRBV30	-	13	TGTGCCTGGAACAGCGGGGGGGCAGATACGCAGTATTTT	CAWNSGGADTQYF
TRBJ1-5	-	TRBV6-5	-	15	TGTGCCAGCAGTTATACCGCAGGGAATAATCAGCCCCAGCATTTT	CASSYTAGNNQPQHF
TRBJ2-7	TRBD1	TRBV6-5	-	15	TGTGCCAGCAGTTACTCAGGGACAGGGGTCTACGAGCAGTACTTC	CASSYSGTGVYEQYF
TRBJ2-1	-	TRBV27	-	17	TGTGCCAGCAGTTTAGCGGCTAGGGTCGGGGCCTACAATGAGCAGTTCTTC	CASSLAARVGAYNEQFF
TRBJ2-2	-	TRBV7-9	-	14	TGTGCCAGCAGCTTAGGGCAGGACACCGGGGAGCTGTTTTTT	CASSLGQDTGELFF
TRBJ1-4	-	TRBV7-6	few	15	TGTGCCAGCAGCCTCACCGGACAGCGGAATGAAAAACTGTTTTTT	CASSLTGQRNEKLFF
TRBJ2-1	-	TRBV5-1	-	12	TGCGCCAGCAGCTTGGGTTCAAATGAGCAGTTCTTC	CASSLGSNEQFF
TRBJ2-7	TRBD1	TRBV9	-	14	TGTGCCAGCAGCCCGTGGACAGGTAGCCACGAGCAGTACTTC	CASSPWTGSHEQYF
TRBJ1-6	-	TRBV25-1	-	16	TGTGCCAGCAGAGCTCCAGGCGAAAACTATAATTCACCCCTCCACTTT	CASRAPGENYNSPLHF
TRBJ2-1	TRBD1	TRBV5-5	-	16	TGTGCCAGCAGCAATTGGGGACAGGGGAGTTTGAATGAGCAGTTCTTC	CASSNWGQGSLNEQFF
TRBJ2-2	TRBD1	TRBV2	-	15	TGTGCCATAGGGACAGGGGCTGACTACACCGGGGAGCTGTTTTTT	CAIGTGADYTGELFF
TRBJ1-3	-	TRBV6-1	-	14	TGTGCCAGCAGCCCGGGGGGGGCTGGAAACACCATATATTTT	CASSPGGAGNTIYF
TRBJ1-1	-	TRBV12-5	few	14	TGTGCTAGTGGGGAGGAAGGAGGGAACACTGAAGCTTTCTTT	CASGEEGGNTEAFF
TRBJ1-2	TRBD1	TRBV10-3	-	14	TGTGCCATCAGCCCGGACAGGGGAAGGGACGGCTACACCTTC	CAISPDRGRDGYTF
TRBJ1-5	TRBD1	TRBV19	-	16	TGTGCCAGTAGTATGACCGGGACAGCGAACAATCAGCCCCAGCATTTT	CASSMTGTANNQPQHF
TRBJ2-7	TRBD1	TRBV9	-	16	TGTGCCAGCAGCAGAACCGCCGGGACAGGGGCCTACGAGCAGTACTTC	CASSRTAGTGAYEQYF
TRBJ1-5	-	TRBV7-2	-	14	TGTGCCAGCAGCTTAGGTTATGGCAATCAGCCCCAGCATTTT	CASSLGYGNQPQHF
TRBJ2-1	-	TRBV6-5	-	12	TGTGCCAGCAGAACAGGGTACAATGAGCAGTTCTTC	CASRTGYNEQFF
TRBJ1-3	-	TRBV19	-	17	TGTGCCAGTAGTCTCCAGGGCAGGAGCGCCTCTGGAAACACCATATATTTT	CASSLQGRSASGNTIYF
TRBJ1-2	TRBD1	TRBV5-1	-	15	TGCGCCAGCAGCACAGGGACAGGCGCTAACTATGGCTACACCTTC	CASSTGTGANYGYTF
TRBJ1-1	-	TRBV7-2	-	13	TGTGCCAGCAGCGTTGACAGTTACACTGAAGCTTTCTTT	CASSVDSYTEAFF